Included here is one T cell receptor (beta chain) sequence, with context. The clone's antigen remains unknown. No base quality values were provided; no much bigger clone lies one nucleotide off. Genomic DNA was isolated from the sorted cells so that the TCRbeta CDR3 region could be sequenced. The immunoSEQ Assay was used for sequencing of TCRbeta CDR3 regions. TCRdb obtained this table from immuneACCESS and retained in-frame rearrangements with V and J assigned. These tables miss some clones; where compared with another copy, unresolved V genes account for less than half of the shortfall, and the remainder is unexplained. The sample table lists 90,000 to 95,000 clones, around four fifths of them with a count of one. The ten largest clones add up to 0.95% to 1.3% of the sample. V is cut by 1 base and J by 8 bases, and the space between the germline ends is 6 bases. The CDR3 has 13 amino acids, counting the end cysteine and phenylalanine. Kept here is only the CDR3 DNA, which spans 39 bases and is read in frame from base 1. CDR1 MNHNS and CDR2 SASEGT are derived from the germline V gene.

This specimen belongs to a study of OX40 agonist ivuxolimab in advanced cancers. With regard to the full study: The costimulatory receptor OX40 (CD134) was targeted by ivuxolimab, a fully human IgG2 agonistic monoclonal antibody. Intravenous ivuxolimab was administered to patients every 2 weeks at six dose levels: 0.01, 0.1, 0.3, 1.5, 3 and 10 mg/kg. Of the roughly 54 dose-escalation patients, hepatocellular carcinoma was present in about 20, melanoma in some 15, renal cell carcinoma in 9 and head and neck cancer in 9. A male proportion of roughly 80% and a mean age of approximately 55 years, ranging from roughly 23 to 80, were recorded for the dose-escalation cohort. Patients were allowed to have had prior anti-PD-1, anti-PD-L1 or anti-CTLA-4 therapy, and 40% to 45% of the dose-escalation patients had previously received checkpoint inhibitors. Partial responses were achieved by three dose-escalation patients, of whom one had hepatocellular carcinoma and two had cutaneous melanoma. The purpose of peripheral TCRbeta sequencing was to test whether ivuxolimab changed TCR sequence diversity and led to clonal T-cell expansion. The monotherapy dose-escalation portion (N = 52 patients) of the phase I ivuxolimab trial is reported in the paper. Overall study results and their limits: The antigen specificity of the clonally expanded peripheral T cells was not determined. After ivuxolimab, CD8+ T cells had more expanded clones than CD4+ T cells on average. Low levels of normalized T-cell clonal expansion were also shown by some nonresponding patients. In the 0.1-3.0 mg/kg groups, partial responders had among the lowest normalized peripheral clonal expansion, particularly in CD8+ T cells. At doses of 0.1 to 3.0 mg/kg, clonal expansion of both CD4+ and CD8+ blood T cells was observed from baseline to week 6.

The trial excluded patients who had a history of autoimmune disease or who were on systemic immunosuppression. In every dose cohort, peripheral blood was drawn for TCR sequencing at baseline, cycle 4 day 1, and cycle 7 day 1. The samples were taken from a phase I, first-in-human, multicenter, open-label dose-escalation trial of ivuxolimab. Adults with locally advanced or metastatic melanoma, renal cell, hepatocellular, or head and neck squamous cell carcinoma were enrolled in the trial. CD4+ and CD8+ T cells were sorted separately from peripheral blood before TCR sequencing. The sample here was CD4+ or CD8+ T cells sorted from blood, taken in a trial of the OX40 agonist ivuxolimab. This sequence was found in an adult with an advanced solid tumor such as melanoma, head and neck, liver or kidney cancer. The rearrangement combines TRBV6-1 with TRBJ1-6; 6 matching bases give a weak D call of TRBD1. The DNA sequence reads TGTGCCAGCAGTGAAGACAGGGATTCACCCCTCCACTTT. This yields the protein CASSEDRDSPLHF.